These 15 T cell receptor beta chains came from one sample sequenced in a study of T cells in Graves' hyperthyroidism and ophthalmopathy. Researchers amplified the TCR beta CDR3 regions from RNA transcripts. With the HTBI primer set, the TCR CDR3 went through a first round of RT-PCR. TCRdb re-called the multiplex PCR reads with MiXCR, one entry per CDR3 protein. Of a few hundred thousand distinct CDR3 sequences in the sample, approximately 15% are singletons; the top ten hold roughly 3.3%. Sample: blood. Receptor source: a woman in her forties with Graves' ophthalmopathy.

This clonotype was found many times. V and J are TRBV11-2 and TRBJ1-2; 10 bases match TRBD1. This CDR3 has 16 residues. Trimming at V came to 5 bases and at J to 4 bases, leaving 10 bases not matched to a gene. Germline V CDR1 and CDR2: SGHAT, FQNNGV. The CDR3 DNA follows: TGTGCCAGCAGCCCGCGTTTGGGACAGGGGACCTATGGCTACACCTTC. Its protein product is CASSPRLGQGTYGYTF.

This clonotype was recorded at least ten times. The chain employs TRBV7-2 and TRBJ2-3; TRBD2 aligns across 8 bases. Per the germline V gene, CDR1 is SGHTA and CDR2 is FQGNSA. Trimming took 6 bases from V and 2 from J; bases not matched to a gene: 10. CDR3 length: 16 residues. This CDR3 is CASSEGGLATTDTQYF. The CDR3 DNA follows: TGTGCCAGCAGTGAAGGTGGACTAGCTACCACAGATACGCAGTATTTT. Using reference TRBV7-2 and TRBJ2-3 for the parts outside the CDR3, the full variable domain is GAGVSQSPSNKVTEKGKDVELRCDPISGHTALYWYRQSLGQGLEFLIYFQGNSAPDKSGLPSDRFSAERTGGSVSTLTIQRTQQEDSAVYLCASSEGGLATTDTQYFGPGTRLTVL.

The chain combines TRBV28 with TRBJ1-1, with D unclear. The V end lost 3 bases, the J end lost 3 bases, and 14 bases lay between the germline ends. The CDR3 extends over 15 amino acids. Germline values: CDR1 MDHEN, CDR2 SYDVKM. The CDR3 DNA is TGTGCCAGCAGTTTGTCGAGTTTTCCGGACACTGAAGCTTTCTTT. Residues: CASSLSSFPDTEAFF.

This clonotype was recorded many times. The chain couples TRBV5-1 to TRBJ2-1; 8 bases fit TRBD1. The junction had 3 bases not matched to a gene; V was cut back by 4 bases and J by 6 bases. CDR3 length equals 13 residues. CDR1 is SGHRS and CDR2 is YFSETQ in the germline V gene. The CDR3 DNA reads TGCGCCAGCAGCCCGGGACAGGTCAATGAGCAGTTCTTC. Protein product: CASSPGQVNEQFF.

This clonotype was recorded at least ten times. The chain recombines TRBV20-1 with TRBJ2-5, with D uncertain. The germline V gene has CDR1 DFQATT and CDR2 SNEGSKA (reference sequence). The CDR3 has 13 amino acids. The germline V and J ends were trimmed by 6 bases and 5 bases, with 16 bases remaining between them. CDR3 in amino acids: CSATGSPDETQYF. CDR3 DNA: TGCAGTGCAACCGGGTCCCCAGATGAGACCCAGTACTTC.

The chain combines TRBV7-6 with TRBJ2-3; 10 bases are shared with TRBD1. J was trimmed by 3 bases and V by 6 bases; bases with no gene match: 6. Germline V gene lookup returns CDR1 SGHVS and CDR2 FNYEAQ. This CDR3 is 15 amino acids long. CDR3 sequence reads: CASSRQGARTDTQYF. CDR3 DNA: TGTGCCAGCAGTCGACAGGGGGCGCGAACAGATACGCAGTATTTT.

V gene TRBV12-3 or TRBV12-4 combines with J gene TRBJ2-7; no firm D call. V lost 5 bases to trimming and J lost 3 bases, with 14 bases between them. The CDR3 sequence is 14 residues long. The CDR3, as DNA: TGTGCCAGCAGTAGCACCGGGCCCCACTACGAGCAGTACTTC. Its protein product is CASSSTGPHYEQYF.

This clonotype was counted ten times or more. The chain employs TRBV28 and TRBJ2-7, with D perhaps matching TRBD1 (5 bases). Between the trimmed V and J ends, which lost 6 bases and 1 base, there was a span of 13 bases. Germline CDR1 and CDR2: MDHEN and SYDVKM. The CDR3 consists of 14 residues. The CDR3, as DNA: TGTGCCAGCAGGGGGCCGGGCGGTTCCTACGAGCAGTACTTC. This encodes CASRGPGGSYEQYF. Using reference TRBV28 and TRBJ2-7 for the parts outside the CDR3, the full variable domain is DVKVTQSSRYLVKRTGEKVFLECVQDMDHENMFWYRQDPGLGLRLIYFSYDVKMKEKGDIPEGYSVSREKKERFSLILESASTNQTSMYLCASRGPGGSYEQYFGPGTRLTVT.

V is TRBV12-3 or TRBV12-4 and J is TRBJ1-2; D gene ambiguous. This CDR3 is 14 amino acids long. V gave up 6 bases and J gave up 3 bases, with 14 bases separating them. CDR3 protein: CASRPTGFYYGYTF. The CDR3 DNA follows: TGTGCCAGCAGACCGACGGGGTTCTACTATGGCTACACCTTC.

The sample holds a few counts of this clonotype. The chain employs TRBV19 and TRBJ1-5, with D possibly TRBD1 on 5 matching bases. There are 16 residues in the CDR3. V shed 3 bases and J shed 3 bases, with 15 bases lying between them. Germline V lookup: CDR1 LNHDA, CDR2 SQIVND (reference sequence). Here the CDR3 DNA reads TGTGCCAGTAGTATTTCAGGGTTCTCTGCCAATCAGCCCCAGCATTTT. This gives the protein CASSISGFSANQPQHF.

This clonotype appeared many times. The CDR3 reads CASSRIAGVYYGYTF. The DNA for the CDR3 is TGTGCCAGCAGCCGCATAGCTGGGGTTTACTATGGCTACACCTTC. The rearrangement joins TRBV7-9 to TRBJ1-2; D is undetermined. Trimming shortened V by 5 bases and J by 3 bases, and 16 bases separated the two germline ends. The CDR3 is made up of 15 amino acids. Germline V CDR1 and CDR2: SEHNR, FQNEAQ (reference sequence). Supplemented by reference TRBV7-9 and TRBJ1-2, the full variable domain reads DTGVSQNPRHKITKRGQNVTFRCDPISEHNRLYWYRQTLGQGPEFLTYFQNEAQLEKSRLLSDRFSAERPKGSFSTLEIQRTEQGDSAMYLCASSRIAGVYYGYTFGSGTRLTVV.

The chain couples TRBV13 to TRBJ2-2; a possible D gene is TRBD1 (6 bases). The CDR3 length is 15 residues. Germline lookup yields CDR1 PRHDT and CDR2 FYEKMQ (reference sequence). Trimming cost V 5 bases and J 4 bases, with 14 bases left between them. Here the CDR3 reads CASSNDRTTTGELFF. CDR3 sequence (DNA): TGTGCCAGCAGCAACGACAGGACCACCACCGGGGAGCTGTTTTTT.

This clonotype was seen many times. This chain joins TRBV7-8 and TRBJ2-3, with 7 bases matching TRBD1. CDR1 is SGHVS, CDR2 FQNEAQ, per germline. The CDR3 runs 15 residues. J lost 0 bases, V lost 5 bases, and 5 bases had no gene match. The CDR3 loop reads CASSDRDRSTDTQYF. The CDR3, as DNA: TGTGCCAGCAGCGACCGGGACAGAAGCACAGATACGCAGTATTTT.

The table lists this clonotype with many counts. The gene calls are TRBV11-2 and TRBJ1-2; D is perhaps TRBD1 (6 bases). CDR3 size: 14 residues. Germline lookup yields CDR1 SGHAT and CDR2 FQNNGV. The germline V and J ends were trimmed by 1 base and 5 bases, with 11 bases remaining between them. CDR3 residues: CASSLVPGQYGYTF. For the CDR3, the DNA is TGTGCCAGCAGCTTAGTCCCCGGACAGTATGGCTACACCTTC.

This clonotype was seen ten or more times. CDR3 bases: TGTGCCAGCAGCTTTTTCGGCGCGGATACGCAGTATTTT. It yields the protein CASSFFGADTQYF. The chain links TRBV11-1 to TRBJ2-3; D is unclear. The CDR3 has 13 residues. Trimming shortened V by 3 bases and J by 6 bases, and 10 bases separated the two germline ends. CDR1 and CDR2 (germline): SGHAT, FQDESV (reference sequence). The full variable domain, its missing parts supplied by reference TRBV11-1 and TRBJ2-3, is EAEVAQSPRYKITEKSQAVAFWCDPISGHATLYWYRQILGQGPELLVQFQDESVVDDSQLPKDRFSAERLKGVDSTLKIQPAELGDSAMYLCASSFFGADTQYFGPGTRLTVL.